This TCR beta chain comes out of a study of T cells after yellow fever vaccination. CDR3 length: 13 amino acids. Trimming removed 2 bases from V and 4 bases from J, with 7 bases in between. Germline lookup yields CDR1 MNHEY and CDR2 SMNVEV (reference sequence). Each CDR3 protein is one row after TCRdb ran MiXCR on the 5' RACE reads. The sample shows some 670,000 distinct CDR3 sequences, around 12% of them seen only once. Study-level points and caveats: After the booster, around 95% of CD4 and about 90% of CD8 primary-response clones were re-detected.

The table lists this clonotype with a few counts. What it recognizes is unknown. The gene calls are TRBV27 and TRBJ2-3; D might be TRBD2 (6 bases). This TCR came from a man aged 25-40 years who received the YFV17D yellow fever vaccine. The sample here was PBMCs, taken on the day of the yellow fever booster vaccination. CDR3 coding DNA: TGTGCCAGCAGTTTAGCTAGCGCAGATACGCAGTATTTT. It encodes CASSLASADTQYF.